This TCR beta chain derives from a study of control samples from healthy donors and cancer patients. Profiling relied on immunoSEQ multiplex PCR, and the TCRdb table lists in-frame clones only, not all of them. The sample carries around 100,000 clones, about 90% recorded once. This CDR3 is 15 amino acids long. V was shortened by 3 bases and J by 3 bases, with 11 bases between the two germline ends. Germline loops: CDR1 SGHVS, CDR2 FNYEAQ. The sequenced sample was blood. The TCR comes from a man aged 30-40 years in good health. This chain links TRBV7-6 with TRBJ2-2, with D perhaps TRBD2 (6 bases). The CDR3 loop reads CASSLLAEDTGELFF. CDR3 DNA: TGTGCCAGCAGCTTGTTAGCGGAGGACACCGGGGAGCTGTTTTTT. The full variable domain, completed using reference TRBV7-6 and TRBJ2-2, is GAGVSQSPRYKVTKRGQDVALRCDPISGHVSLYWYRQALGQGPEFLTYFNYEAQQDKSGLPNDRFSAERPEGSISTLTIQRTEQRDSAMYRCASSLLAEDTGELFFGEGSRLTVL.